This T cell receptor beta chain comes out of a study of cytomegalovirus exposure and HLA in healthy donors. Study summary: Inside one of the first data releases sat 80 million to 95 million unique TCRs taken from HLA-typed donors.

V was clipped by 3 bases and J by 1 base, with 14 bases between them. Germline CDR1 LNHNV, CDR2 YYDKDF (reference sequence). CDR3 length: 16 residues. The PCR was carried out with 60 Vbeta primers and 13 Jbeta primers. The method was immunoSEQ multiplex PCR; TCRdb's version includes in-frame clones alone and lacks a portion of them. The table records approximately 250,000 clones, around 78% of them present only once. The V and J genes are TRBV15 and TRBJ2-3; tentative D call: TRBD2 (6 bases). This TCR was recovered from a boy between 10 and 17 years old in good health and CMV-seronegative. The sequencing input was PBMCs. The CDR3 region has the DNA TGTGCCACCAGCAGGGGGCCGCGGGAAGGCACAGATACGCAGTATTTT. Residues: CATSRGPREGTDTQYF.